The rows below give T cell receptor beta chains drawn from one sample of a study of blood T cell repertoires in COVID-19. Produced via immunoSEQ multiplex PCR; TCRdb's table is partial and in-frame only. The sample includes approximately 31,000 clones, about 89% of them seen just once. Sequenced: peripheral blood. The receptors derive from a man aged 55 to 70 with acute or convalescent COVID-19. The conserved cysteine and the conserved F or W are not part of the CDR3 here. The D gene is left open where the match is weak. Rows may omit the clone size; those that give it use once, few, many or a size class.

v_call: TRBV5-1
d_call: -
clone_size: -
j_call: TRBJ1-4
cdr3_aa: ASRGATNEKLF

v_call: TRBV7-9
d_call: -
clone_size: -
j_call: TRBJ1-5
cdr3_aa: ASSLDSGSNQPQH

v_call: TRBV20-1
d_call: -
clone_size: -
j_call: TRBJ2-5
cdr3_aa: SALYQETQY

v_call: TRBV5-1
d_call: TRBD2
clone_size: -
j_call: TRBJ2-2
cdr3_aa: ASSPGTSGTRGGELF

v_call: TRBV7-2
d_call: -
clone_size: -
j_call: TRBJ1-1
cdr3_aa: ASSLGFISVGRTEAF

v_call: TRBV11-3
d_call: TRBD2
clone_size: -
j_call: TRBJ2-1
cdr3_aa: ASSLALRELWNEQF

v_call: TRBV19
d_call: TRBD1
clone_size: -
j_call: TRBJ1-5
cdr3_aa: ASSFFPQGGNQPQH

v_call: TRBV28
d_call: -
clone_size: -
j_call: TRBJ1-5
cdr3_aa: ASSSDMTPLDDQPQH

v_call: TRBV2
d_call: TRBD2
clone_size: -
j_call: TRBJ2-1
cdr3_aa: ASSAGTSGKHEQF

v_call: TRBV25-1
d_call: TRBD1
clone_size: once
j_call: TRBJ1-2
cdr3_aa: ASSPSGQDLYGYT

v_call: TRBV5-1
d_call: -
clone_size: -
j_call: TRBJ2-3
cdr3_aa: ASSLASTGVDTQY

v_call: TRBV6-2/TRBV6-3
d_call: TRBD2
clone_size: -
j_call: TRBJ2-1
cdr3_aa: ASSTTSGRFNEQF

v_call: TRBV12-3/TRBV12-4
d_call: -
clone_size: -
j_call: TRBJ2-5
cdr3_aa: ASCFHEGTQY

v_call: TRBV7-2
d_call: -
clone_size: -
j_call: TRBJ2-3
cdr3_aa: ASLRGERTDTQY

v_call: TRBV7-9
d_call: TRBD2
clone_size: -
j_call: TRBJ2-1
cdr3_aa: ASSPAVGLAGLEQF

v_call: TRBV11-2
d_call: -
clone_size: -
j_call: TRBJ2-1
cdr3_aa: ASSVRGLSYNEQF

v_call: TRBV6-5
d_call: TRBD1
clone_size: -
j_call: TRBJ2-3
cdr3_aa: ASSRDRATDTQY

v_call: TRBV13
d_call: TRBD1
clone_size: -
j_call: TRBJ2-7
cdr3_aa: ASSSVGTVAYEQY

v_call: TRBV7-9
d_call: TRBD1
clone_size: -
j_call: TRBJ2-1
cdr3_aa: ASSPTGGVNEQF

v_call: TRBV12-2
d_call: -
clone_size: -
j_call: TRBJ1-4
cdr3_aa: ASRLSLTGDDNEKLF